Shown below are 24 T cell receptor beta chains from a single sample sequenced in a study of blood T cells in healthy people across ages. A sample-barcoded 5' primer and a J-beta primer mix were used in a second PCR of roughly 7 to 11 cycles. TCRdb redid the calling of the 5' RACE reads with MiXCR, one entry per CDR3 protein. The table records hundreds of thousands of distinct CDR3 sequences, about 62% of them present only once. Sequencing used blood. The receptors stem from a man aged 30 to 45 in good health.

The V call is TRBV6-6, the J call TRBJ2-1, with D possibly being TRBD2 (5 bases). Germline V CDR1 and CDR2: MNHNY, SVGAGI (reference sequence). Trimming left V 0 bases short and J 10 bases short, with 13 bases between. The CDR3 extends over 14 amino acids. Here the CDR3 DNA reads TGTGCCAGCAGTTACTCGTGGGGAGCAAAAGAGCAGTTCTTC. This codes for CASSYSWGAKEQFF.

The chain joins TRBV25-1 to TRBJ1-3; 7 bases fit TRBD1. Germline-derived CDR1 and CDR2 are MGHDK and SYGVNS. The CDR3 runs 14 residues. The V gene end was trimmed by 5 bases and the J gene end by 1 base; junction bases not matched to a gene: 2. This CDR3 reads CASSNRGSGNTIYF. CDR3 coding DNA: TGTGCCAGCAGTAACAGGGGATCTGGAAACACCATATATTTT.

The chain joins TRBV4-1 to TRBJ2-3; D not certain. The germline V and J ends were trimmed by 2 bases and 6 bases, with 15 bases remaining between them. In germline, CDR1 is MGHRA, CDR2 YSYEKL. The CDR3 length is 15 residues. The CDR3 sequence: CASSQFIFNTDTQYF. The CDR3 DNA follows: TGCGCCAGCAGCCAATTTATCTTTAACACGGATACGCAGTATTTT.

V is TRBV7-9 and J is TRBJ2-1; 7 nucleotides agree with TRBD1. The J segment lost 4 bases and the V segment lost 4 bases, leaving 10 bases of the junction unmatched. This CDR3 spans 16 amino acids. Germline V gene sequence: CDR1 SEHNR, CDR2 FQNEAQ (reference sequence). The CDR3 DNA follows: TGTGCCAGCAGCTCCCAAGGGGGCGGCGGGTACAATGAGCAGTTCTTC. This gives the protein CASSSQGGGGYNEQFF.

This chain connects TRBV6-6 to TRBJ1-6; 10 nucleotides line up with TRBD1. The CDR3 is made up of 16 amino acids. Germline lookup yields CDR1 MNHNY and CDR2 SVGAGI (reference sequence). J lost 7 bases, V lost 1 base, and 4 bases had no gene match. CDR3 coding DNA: TGTGCCAGCAGTTACTTAGGGACAGGGGACAATTCACCCCTCCACTTT. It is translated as CASSYLGTGDNSPLHF.

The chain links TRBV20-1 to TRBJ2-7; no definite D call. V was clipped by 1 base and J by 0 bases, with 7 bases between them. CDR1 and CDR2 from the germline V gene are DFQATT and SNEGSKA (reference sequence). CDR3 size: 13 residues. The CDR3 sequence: CSARVTLSYEQYF. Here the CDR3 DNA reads TGCAGTGCTAGAGTGACCCTCTCCTACGAGCAGTACTTC.

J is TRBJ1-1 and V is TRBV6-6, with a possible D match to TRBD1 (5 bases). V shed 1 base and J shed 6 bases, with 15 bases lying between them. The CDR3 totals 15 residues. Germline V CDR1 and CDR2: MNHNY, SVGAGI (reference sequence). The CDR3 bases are TGTGCCAGCAGTTACTGGAGACCCTCGGGGGCTGAAGCTTTCTTT. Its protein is CASSYWRPSGAEAFF.

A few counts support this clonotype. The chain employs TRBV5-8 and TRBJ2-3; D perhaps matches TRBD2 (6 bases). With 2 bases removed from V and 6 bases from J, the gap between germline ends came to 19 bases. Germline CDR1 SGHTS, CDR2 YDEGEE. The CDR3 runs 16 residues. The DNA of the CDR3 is TGTGCCAGCAGCTTCGGGGGAATCCCTAGTGCGGATACGCAGTATTTT. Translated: CASSFGGIPSADTQYF. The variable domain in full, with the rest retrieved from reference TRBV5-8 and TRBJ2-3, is EAGVTQSPTHLIKTRGQQATLRCSPISGHTSVYWYQQALGLGLQFLLWYDEGEERNRGNFPPRFSGRQFPNYSSELNVNALELEDSALYLCASSFGGIPSADTQYFGPGTRLTVL.

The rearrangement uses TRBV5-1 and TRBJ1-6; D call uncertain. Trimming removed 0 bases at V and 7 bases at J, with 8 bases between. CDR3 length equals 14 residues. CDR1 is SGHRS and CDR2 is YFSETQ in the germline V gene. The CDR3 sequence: CASSLDGGNSPLHF. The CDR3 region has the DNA TGCGCCAGCAGCTTGGACGGTGGGAATTCACCCCTCCACTTT.

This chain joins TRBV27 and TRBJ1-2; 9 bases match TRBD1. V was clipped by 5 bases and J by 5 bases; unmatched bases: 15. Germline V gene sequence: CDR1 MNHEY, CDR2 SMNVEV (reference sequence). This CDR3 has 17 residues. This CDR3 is CASSPTRDRGWGYGYTF. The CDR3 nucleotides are TGTGCCAGCAGTCCCACACGAGACAGGGGGTGGGGGTATGGCTACACCTTC.

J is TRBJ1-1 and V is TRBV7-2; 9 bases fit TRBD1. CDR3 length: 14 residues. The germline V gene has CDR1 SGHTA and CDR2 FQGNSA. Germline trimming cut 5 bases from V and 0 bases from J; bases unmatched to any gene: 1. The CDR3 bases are TGTGCCAGCAGCCGACAGGGGGTGAACACTGAAGCTTTCTTT. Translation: CASSRQGVNTEAFF.

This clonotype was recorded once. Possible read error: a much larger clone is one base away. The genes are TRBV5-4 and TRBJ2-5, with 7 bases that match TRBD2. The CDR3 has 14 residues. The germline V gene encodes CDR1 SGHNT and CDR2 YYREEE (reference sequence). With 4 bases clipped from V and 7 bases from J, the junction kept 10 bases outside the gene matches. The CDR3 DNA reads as TGTGCCAGCAGCCAAGGGAGGGCCCTGGGGACCCAGTACTTC. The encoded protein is CASSQGRALGTQYF.

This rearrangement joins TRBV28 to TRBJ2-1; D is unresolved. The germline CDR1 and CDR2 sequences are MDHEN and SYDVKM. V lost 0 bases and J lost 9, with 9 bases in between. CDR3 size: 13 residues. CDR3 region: CASSLWGFGEQFF. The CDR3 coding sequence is TGTGCCAGCAGTTTATGGGGATTCGGTGAGCAGTTCTTC.

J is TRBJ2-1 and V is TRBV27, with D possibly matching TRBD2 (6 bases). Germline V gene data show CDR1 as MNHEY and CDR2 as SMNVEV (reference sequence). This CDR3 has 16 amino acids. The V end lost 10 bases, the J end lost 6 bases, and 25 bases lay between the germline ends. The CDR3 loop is CATRDPLAPNFNEQFF. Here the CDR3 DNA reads TGTGCCACCCGTGACCCCCTAGCGCCGAACTTCAATGAGCAGTTCTTC.

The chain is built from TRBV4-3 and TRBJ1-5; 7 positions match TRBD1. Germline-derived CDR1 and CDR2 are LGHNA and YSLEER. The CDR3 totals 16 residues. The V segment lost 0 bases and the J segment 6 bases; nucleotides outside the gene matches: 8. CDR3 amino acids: CASSQDRGLRAQPQHF. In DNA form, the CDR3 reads TGCGCCAGCAGCCAAGATAGGGGGCTTCGGGCTCAGCCCCAGCATTTT.

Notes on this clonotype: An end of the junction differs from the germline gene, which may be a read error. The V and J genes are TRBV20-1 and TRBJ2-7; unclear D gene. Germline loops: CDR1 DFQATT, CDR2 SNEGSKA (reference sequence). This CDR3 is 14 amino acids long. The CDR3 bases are TGCAGTGCTAGAGACCTTAAGAACTCCGACGAGCAGTACTTC. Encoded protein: CSARDLKNSDEQYF.

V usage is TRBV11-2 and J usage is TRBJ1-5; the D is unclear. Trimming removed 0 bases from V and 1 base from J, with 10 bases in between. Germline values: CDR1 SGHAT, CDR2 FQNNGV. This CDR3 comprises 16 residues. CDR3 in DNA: TGTGCCAGCAGCTTAGATCCCGGACCGAGCAATCAGCCCCAGCATTTT. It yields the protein CASSLDPGPSNQPQHF.

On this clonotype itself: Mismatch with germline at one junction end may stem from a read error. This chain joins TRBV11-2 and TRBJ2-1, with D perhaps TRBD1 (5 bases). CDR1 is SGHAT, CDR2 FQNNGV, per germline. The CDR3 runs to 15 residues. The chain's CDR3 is CAGSAEGESYNEQFF. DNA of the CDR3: TGTGCCGGCAGCGCAGAAGGGGAATCCTACAATGAGCAGTTCTTC.

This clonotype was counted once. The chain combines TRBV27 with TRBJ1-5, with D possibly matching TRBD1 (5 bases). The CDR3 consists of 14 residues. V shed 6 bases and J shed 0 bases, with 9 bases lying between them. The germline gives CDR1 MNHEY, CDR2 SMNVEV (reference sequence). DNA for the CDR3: TGTGCCAGCAGCAAGACAGATAGCAATCAGCCCCAGCATTTT. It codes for CASSKTDSNQPQHF.

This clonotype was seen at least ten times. The CDR3 DNA is TGCAGTGCTAGAGATCTACAGCGGGTAGAGACCCAGTACTTC. Translated: CSARDLQRVETQYF. The rearrangement uses TRBV20-1 and TRBJ2-5; tentatively, D is TRBD2 (6 bases). This CDR3 has 14 amino acids. Germline CDR1 is DFQATT and CDR2 is SNEGSKA (reference sequence). The V gene lost 0 bases and the J gene lost 4 bases, with 12 bases spanning the gap.

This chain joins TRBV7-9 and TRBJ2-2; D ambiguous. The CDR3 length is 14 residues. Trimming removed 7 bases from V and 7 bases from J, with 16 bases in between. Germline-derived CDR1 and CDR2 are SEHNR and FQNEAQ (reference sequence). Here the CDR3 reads CASNPNSGGGELFF. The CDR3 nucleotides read TGTGCCAGCAACCCCAACTCGGGTGGCGGGGAGCTGTTTTTT.

CDR3 residues: CASNAQGNIYGYTF. The CDR3 DNA reads as TGTGCCAGCAACGCTCAGGGGAATATCTATGGCTACACCTTC. This chain links TRBV2 with TRBJ1-2, with a tentative D call TRBD1 (6 bases). CDR3 size: 14 residues. Trimming shortened V by 7 bases and J by 4 bases, and 16 bases separated the two germline ends. CDR1 and CDR2 from the germline V gene are SNHLY and FYNNEI.

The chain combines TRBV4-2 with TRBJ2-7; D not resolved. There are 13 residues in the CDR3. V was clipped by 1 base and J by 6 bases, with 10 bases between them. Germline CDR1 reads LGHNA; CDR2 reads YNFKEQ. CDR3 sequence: CASSQVEYREQYF. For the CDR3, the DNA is TGTGCCAGCAGCCAAGTTGAGTACCGCGAGCAGTACTTC.

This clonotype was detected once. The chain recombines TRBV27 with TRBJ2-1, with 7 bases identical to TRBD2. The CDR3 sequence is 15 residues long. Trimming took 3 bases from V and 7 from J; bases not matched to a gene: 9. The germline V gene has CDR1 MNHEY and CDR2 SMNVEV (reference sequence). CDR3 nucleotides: TGTGCCAGCAGTTTGGCGCGGGGGATTGGGAATGAGCAGTTCTTC. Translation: CASSLARGIGNEQFF.